The next 31 T cell receptor beta chains were all read from a single sample in a study of T cell responses to AZD1222 COVID-19 vaccine. Measured with immunoSEQ multiplex PCR; TCRdb has only the in-frame clones, and not every one. The profile covers 120,000 to 150,000 clones, with about 90% appearing a single time and roughly 4.6% taken by the ten largest. Sequencing used peripheral blood, obtained on day 0 of AZD1222 vaccination. The origin of the receptors is an adult in good health.

The rearrangement uses TRBV28 and TRBJ2-1; TRBD1 agrees at 7 bases. Germline CDR1 and CDR2: MDHEN and SYDVKM. The CDR3 sequence is 15 residues long. Trimming took 4 bases from V and 4 from J; bases not matched to a gene: 7. Here the CDR3 reads CASSSFPGQYNEQFF. Written as DNA, the CDR3 is TGTGCCAGCAGTTCGTTTCCGGGACAGTACAATGAGCAGTTCTTC. The variable domain in full, completed from reference TRBV28 and TRBJ2-1, reads DVKVTQSSRYLVKRTGEKVFLECVQDMDHENMFWYRQDPGLGLRLIYFSYDVKMKEKGDIPEGYSVSREKKERFSLILESASTNQTSMYLCASSSFPGQYNEQFFGPGTRLTVL.

This chain links TRBV5-4 with TRBJ2-1; maybe TRBD2 (5 bases). CDR1 and CDR2 (germline): SGHNT, YYREEE (reference sequence). The CDR3 is made up of 15 amino acids. Deletions cut 0 bases from V and 2 bases from J, with 9 bases between. In nucleotides, the CDR3 is TGTGCCAGCAGCTTGGGAAGCGGCCCCTACAATGAGCAGTTCTTC. The encoded protein is CASSLGSGPYNEQFF. Complete variable domain (other parts from reference TRBV5-4 and TRBJ2-1): ETGVTQSPTHLIKTRGQQVTLRCSSQSGHNTVSWYQQALGQGPQFIFQYYREEENGRGNFPPRFSGLQFPNYSSELNVNALELDDSALYLCASSLGSGPYNEQFFGPGTRLTVL.

CDR3 loop: CASAAGVTYEQYF. The CDR3 region has the DNA TGTGCCAGTGCGGCGGGAGTCACCTACGAGCAGTACTTC. The chain recombines TRBV19 with TRBJ2-7, with 7 bases aligning to TRBD2. CDR1 is LNHDA, CDR2 SQIVND, per germline (reference sequence). After removal of 8 bases from V and 2 bases from J, the junction contained 6 bases not matched to a gene. The CDR3 sequence is 13 residues long.

In its sample, this clone was seen once. V and J are TRBV28 and TRBJ1-5; D remains ambiguous. Per the germline V gene, CDR1 is MDHEN and CDR2 is SYDVKM. V lost 2 bases and J 5 bases, leaving 13 bases between the germline ends. The CDR3 is 15 amino acids. The CDR3 DNA is TGTGCCAGCAGTTTAATCCAAGGGTCTTATCAGCCCCAGCATTTT. Translating it yields CASSLIQGSYQPQHF.

To note about this clone: Other DNA sequences in this specimen translate into the identical CDR3. The J gene is TRBJ1-1, the V gene TRBV19; 9 nucleotides match TRBD1. The CDR3 consists of 15 residues. The J segment lost 5 bases and the V segment lost 6 bases, leaving 10 bases of the junction unmatched. CDR1 is LNHDA and CDR2 is SQIVND in the germline V gene (reference sequence). The CDR3 loop is CASSTGTGRGTEAFF. DNA of the CDR3: TGTGCCAGTAGCACCGGGACAGGGCGGGGAACTGAAGCTTTCTTT. Together with reference TRBV19 and TRBJ1-1, the CDR3 gives the full variable domain: DGGITQSPKYLFRKEGQNVTLSCEQNLNHDAMYWYRQDPGQGLRLIYYSQIVNDFQKGDIAEGYSVSREKKESFPLTVTSAQKNPTAFYLCASSTGTGRGTEAFFGQGTRLTVV.

The rearrangement links TRBV11-3 to TRBJ2-7; 7 bases line up with TRBD1. Per the germline V gene, CDR1 is SGHNT and CDR2 is YENEEA. V lost 0 bases and J lost 1; bases outside the gene matches: 6. This CDR3 is 16 amino acids long. CDR3 in amino acids: CASSLEALGQSYEQYF. The CDR3 DNA sequence: TGTGCCAGCAGCTTAGAGGCATTGGGACAGTCCTACGAGCAGTACTTC.

The chain carries TRBV28 and TRBJ1-5; D unresolved. The CDR3 spans 15 residues. With 6 bases removed from V and 0 bases from J, the gap between germline ends came to 12 bases. In germline, CDR1 is MDHEN, CDR2 SYDVKM. The CDR3 DNA reads TGTGCCAGCAGCACGCGGGCAGTTAGCAATCAGCCCCAGCATTTT. Its translation: CASSTRAVSNQPQHF.

This chain connects TRBV19 to TRBJ1-2, with 8 bases lining up with TRBD1. The V segment lost 6 bases and the J segment 4 bases; nucleotides outside the gene matches: 7. In germline, CDR1 is LNHDA, CDR2 SQIVND (reference sequence). The CDR3 spans 14 residues. CDR3 DNA: TGTGCCAGTAGCGACGGACAGGGCCCCTATGGCTACACCTTC. As protein: CASSDGQGPYGYTF.

The chain couples TRBV6-2 or TRBV6-3 to TRBJ1-4; D remains unclear. CDR3 size: 14 residues. Per germline, CDR1 MNHEY and CDR2 SVGEGT. Trimming cost V 4 bases and J 5 bases, with 11 bases left between them. CDR3 region: CASSWERANEKLFF. The CDR3 DNA follows: TGTGCCAGCAGTTGGGAGCGGGCCAATGAAAAACTGTTTTTT.

In nucleotides, the CDR3 is TGTGCCAGCAGCCAAGGAGCCAAAAACATTCAGTACTTC. It specifies CASSQGAKNIQYF. The chain couples TRBV14 to TRBJ2-4; D is ambiguous. V lost 1 base, J lost 0 bases, and 1 base lay in between. Germline V gives CDR1 SGHDN, CDR2 FVKESK. The CDR3 covers 13 residues. The full variable domain, its missing parts supplied by reference TRBV14 and TRBJ2-4, is EAGVTQFPSHSVIEKGQTVTLRCDPISGHDNLYWYRRVMGKEIKFLLHFVKESKQDESGMPNNRFLAERTGGTYSTLKVQPAELEDSGVYFCASSQGAKNIQYFGAGTRLSVL.

Written as DNA, the CDR3 is TGCGCCAGCAGCTTCTCTACTAGCGGGAGGGTAGATACGCAGTATTTT. Its translation is CASSFSTSGRVDTQYF. This rearrangement joins TRBV5-1 to TRBJ2-3; 13 bases match TRBD2. The germline V gene has CDR1 SGHRS and CDR2 YFSETQ. The length of the CDR3 is 16 residues. Losses at the gene ends were 2 bases for V and 5 bases for J; bases not matched to a gene: 5.

The chain joins TRBV7-8 to TRBJ1-5; D is undetermined. The V gene's germline CDR1 is SGHVS and CDR2 FQNEAQ. Deletions cut 0 bases from V and 2 bases from J, with 20 bases between. CDR3 length equals 19 residues. The CDR3 region is CASSLAAQEWAEGNQPQHF. CDR3 DNA sequence: TGTGCCAGCAGCTTAGCAGCCCAAGAGTGGGCTGAGGGCAATCAGCCCCAGCATTTT. Full variable domain (outside the CDR3, taken from reference TRBV7-8 and TRBJ1-5): GAGVSQSPRYKVAKRGQDVALRCDPISGHVSLFWYQQALGQGPEFLTYFQNEAQLDKSGLPSDRFFAERPEGSVSTLKIQRTQQEDSAVYLCASSLAAQEWAEGNQPQHFGDGTRLSIL.

Details on this clone: This sample includes further DNA sequences coding for the same CDR3. CDR3 coding DNA: TGTGCCAGCAGTCAGACAGGGGGCGGGAATCAGCCCCAGCATTTT. Its translation is CASSQTGGGNQPQHF. The rearrangement joins TRBV3-1 (or the pseudogene TRBV3-2) to TRBJ1-5; 10 bases agree with TRBD1. The J segment lost 4 bases and the V segment lost 6 bases, leaving 6 bases of the junction unmatched. Germline CDR1 and CDR2: LGHDT and YNNKEL (reference sequence). This CDR3 spans 15 amino acids.

This chain connects TRBV5-1 to TRBJ2-3, with unresolved D. The CDR3 runs to 14 residues. The V gene's germline CDR1 is SGHRS and CDR2 YFSETQ. V shed 0 bases and J shed 3 bases, with 8 bases lying between them. The chain's CDR3 is CASSLEEITDTQYF. The CDR3 nucleotides are TGCGCCAGCAGCTTGGAAGAGATAACAGATACGCAGTATTTT.

The chain links TRBV6-5 to TRBJ1-3; TRBD1 might be the D (6 bases). CDR3 length: 16 residues. In germline, CDR1 is MNHEY, CDR2 SVGAGI. Trimming stripped 0 bases from V and 0 bases from J, with 9 bases between. CDR3 bases: TGTGCCAGCAGTTACTCCGACAGGCTCTCTGGAAACACCATATATTTT. This translates into CASSYSDRLSGNTIYF.

V gene TRBV14 combines with J gene TRBJ2-3, with a possible D match to TRBD2 (5 bases). Germline loops: CDR1 SGHDN, CDR2 FVKESK. CDR3 length: 15 amino acids. The V end was cut by 4 bases, the J end by 6 bases, with 17 bases between. As DNA, the CDR3 is TGTGCCAGCAGCCCCAGGCGGGTGATGGGGGATACGCAGTATTTT. It is translated as CASSPRRVMGDTQYF.

This clone was seen a single time. The chain carries TRBV7-3 and TRBJ2-1; 8 nucleotides match TRBD2. V lost 2 bases to trimming and J lost 8 bases; unmatched junction nucleotides: 20. The CDR3 has 19 residues. Per the germline V gene, CDR1 is SGHTA and CDR2 is FQGTGA. The CDR3 nucleotides read TGTGCCAGCAGCTTAGAATCTCTTGGTGGTAGGACTAGCACGTATGAGCAGTTCTTC. As protein: CASSLESLGGRTSTYEQFF.

This sequence joins TRBV3-1 (or the pseudogene TRBV3-2) and TRBJ1-1; D gene unclear. Germline values: CDR1 LGHDT, CDR2 YNNKEL (reference sequence). The CDR3 sequence is 14 residues long. V lost 4 bases and J lost 3, with 12 bases in between. The CDR3 DNA reads TGTGCCAGCAGCCCACAACAGCGCCACACTGAAGCTTTCTTT. Amino acid sequence: CASSPQQRHTEAFF.

The chain has TRBV4-2 and TRBJ2-6, with TRBD2 matching over 9 bases. The CDR3 totals 19 residues. Germline CDR1 and CDR2: LGHNA and YNFKEQ. V gave up 0 bases and J gave up 0 bases; unmatched junction bases: 6. The CDR3 nucleotides are TGTGCCAGCAGCCAAGAATCCCCTAGCGGGACCTCTGGGGCCAACGTCCTGACTTTC. Its translation: CASSQESPSGTSGANVLTF.

This chain connects TRBV5-6 to TRBJ1-5, with 7 bases identical to TRBD1. CDR3 length: 16 amino acids. J gave up 5 bases and V 0 bases, and 8 bases lay outside the gene matches. Germline CDR1 reads SGHDT; CDR2 reads YYEEEE. The CDR3 loop is CASSLGRGGGHQPQHF. CDR3 sequence (DNA): TGTGCCAGCAGCTTGGGGCGGGGAGGGGGCCATCAGCCCCAGCATTTT.

The chain has TRBV6-6 and TRBJ2-5; 7 bases are a match to TRBD1. V was clipped by 0 bases and J by 1 base; unmatched bases: 2. Looked up from germline, CDR1 is MNHNY and CDR2 is SVGAGI (reference sequence). CDR3 length: 15 amino acids. The CDR3 region has the DNA TGTGCCAGCAGTTACTCCAGGGGGAGCCAAGAGACCCAGTACTTC. Translated, it gives CASSYSRGSQETQYF.

V is TRBV28 and J is TRBJ1-5, with D possibly TRBD1 on 5 matching bases. Per germline, CDR1 MDHEN and CDR2 SYDVKM. CDR3 length: 17 amino acids. Trimming shortened V by 4 bases and J by 3 bases, and 19 bases separated the two germline ends. For the CDR3, the DNA is TGTGCCAGCAGTTCCCTCGGGGCAGCCTCCCACAATCAGCCCCAGCATTTT. Translating gives CASSSLGAASHNQPQHF.

The sample holds one count of this clone. The V gene is TRBV27, the J gene TRBJ1-2, with D perhaps matching TRBD1 (5 bases). V lost 8 bases, J lost 4 bases, and 17 bases lay in between. Germline lookup yields CDR1 MNHEY and CDR2 SMNVEV (reference sequence). This CDR3 region has 14 residues. The DNA of the CDR3 is TGTGCCAGCGGGAAGCAGGGCTTCCTCTATGGCTACACCTTC. Its translation: CASGKQGFLYGYTF.

The chain has TRBV7-8 and TRBJ2-2, with D possibly matching TRBD2 (6 bases). Trimming took off 5 bases at V and 9 bases at J, with 22 bases between the two ends. The CDR3 is made up of 16 amino acids. Germline CDR1 SGHVS, CDR2 FQNEAQ. As DNA, the CDR3 is TGTGCCAGCAGCCCGAGGGGTGTTGGGGAGGTCTGGGAGCTGTTTTTT. Translating it yields CASSPRGVGEVWELFF. The complete variable domain, with remaining parts taken from reference TRBV7-8 and TRBJ2-2, reads GAGVSQSPRYKVAKRGQDVALRCDPISGHVSLFWYQQALGQGPEFLTYFQNEAQLDKSGLPSDRFFAERPEGSVSTLKIQRTQQEDSAVYLCASSPRGVGEVWELFFGEGSRLTVL.

This sequence joins TRBV5-5 and TRBJ1-3, with a possible D match to TRBD1 (5 bases). Per germline, CDR1 SGHKS and CDR2 YYEKEE (reference sequence). V was clipped by 9 bases and J by 0 bases, with 13 bases between them. The CDR3 loop spans 14 amino acids. CDR3 sequence: CATRGTSSGNTIYF. In DNA, the CDR3 is TGTGCCACGAGGGGAACCAGCTCTGGAAACACCATATATTTT.

The chain links TRBV5-8 to TRBJ1-3; 7 positions agree with TRBD1. Trimming took 1 base from V and 0 from J; bases not matched to a gene: 4. Germline V CDR1 and CDR2: SGHTS, YDEGEE. CDR3 length: 16 residues. CDR3 protein: CASSLYRGDSGNTIYF. In DNA form, the CDR3 reads TGTGCCAGCAGCTTGTACAGGGGCGACTCTGGAAACACCATATATTTT. The complete variable domain, with remaining parts taken from reference TRBV5-8 and TRBJ1-3, reads EAGVTQSPTHLIKTRGQQATLRCSPISGHTSVYWYQQALGLGLQFLLWYDEGEERNRGNFPPRFSGRQFPNYSSELNVNALELEDSALYLCASSLYRGDSGNTIYFGEGSWLTVV.

The chain joins TRBV12-3 or TRBV12-4 to TRBJ2-7; D gene unclear. The CDR3 is made up of 10 amino acids. The V and J ends lost 6 bases and 6 bases respectively, with 6 bases between them. The CDR3 loop reads CASSLGEQYF. The CDR3 nucleotides are TGTGCCAGCAGCCTAGGCGAGCAGTACTTC.

This clone has a handful of counts. V gene TRBV18 combines with J gene TRBJ2-1; 8 nucleotides match TRBD2. The V segment lost 2 bases and the J segment 7 bases; nucleotides outside the gene matches: 10. This CDR3 is built from 16 residues. Germline assignment: CDR1 KGHSH and CDR2 LQKENI. In DNA form, the CDR3 reads TGTGCCAGCTCACCAATGTTGGCGGGAGGCCGGAATGAGCAGTTCTTC. It is translated as CASSPMLAGGRNEQFF.

The chain couples TRBV12-3 or TRBV12-4 to TRBJ1-5, with D tentatively TRBD1 (5 bases). The V end was cut by 2 bases, the J end by 11 bases, with 13 bases between. The CDR3 length is 13 residues. The CDR3 protein is CASSLSVGVAQHF. For the CDR3, the DNA is TGTGCCAGCAGTTTAAGCGTGGGGGTGGCCCAGCATTTT.

V gene TRBV5-8 combines with J gene TRBJ2-7; 7 bases fit TRBD1. V lost 7 bases and J lost 5; bases outside the gene matches: 9. The CDR3 has 13 residues. Germline V gene sequence: CDR1 SGHTS, CDR2 YDEGEE. CDR3: CASWLARGHEQYF. The CDR3 DNA reads as TGTGCCAGCTGGCTTGCTAGGGGGCACGAGCAGTACTTC.

This chain uses TRBV5-1 with TRBJ2-7; no reliable D call. The CDR3 loop spans 16 amino acids. Deletions cut 2 bases from V and 1 base from J, with 16 bases between. Germline V CDR1 and CDR2: SGHRS, YFSETQ. This CDR3 reads CASSFAPPYQSYEQYF. DNA of the CDR3: TGCGCCAGCAGCTTCGCCCCCCCCTACCAATCCTACGAGCAGTACTTC.